These 30 T cell receptor beta chains originate from one sample sequenced in a study of control samples from healthy donors and cancer patients. Clones were sequenced by immunoSEQ multiplex PCR, and TCRdb holds only the in-frame ones, with some missing. The sample holds fewer than 150,000 clones, roughly 90% seen once. Material for sequencing was blood. These receptor sequences come from a young man in good health.

This clone has more than one count but fewer than ten. V and J are TRBV30 and TRBJ1-4; maybe TRBD1 (5 bases). Looked up from germline, CDR1 is GTSNPN and CDR2 is SVGIG (reference sequence). Trimming took off 3 bases at V and 0 bases at J, with 11 bases between the two ends. This CDR3 is 15 amino acids long. The DNA for the CDR3 is TGTGCCTGGAGGTCGCAGGGATCAACTAATGAAAAACTGTTTTTT. Its protein is CAWRSQGSTNEKLFF.

On this clone itself: Other DNA sequences of this sample code for an identical CDR3. The rearrangement links TRBV19 to TRBJ2-7; 8 bases are shared with TRBD1. CDR1 and CDR2 (germline): LNHDA, SQIVND (reference sequence). There are 14 residues in the CDR3. Germline trimming cut 3 bases from V and 1 base from J; bases unmatched to any gene: 2. The CDR3 reads CASSITGGSYEQYF. The DNA for the CDR3 is TGTGCCAGTAGTATCACAGGGGGGTCCTACGAGCAGTACTTC.

The CDR3 DNA is TGCGCCAGCAGCTTGGGGCCGCTCCCGACCGCTAACTATGGCTACACCTTC. Its protein is CASSLGPLPTANYGYTF. This sequence joins TRBV5-1 and TRBJ1-2; D remains unclear. CDR3 length equals 17 residues. CDR1 is SGHRS and CDR2 is YFSETQ in the germline V gene. With 0 bases removed from V and 0 bases from J, the gap between germline ends came to 15 bases.

This chain joins TRBV29-1 and TRBJ2-2, with 10 bases that match TRBD1. Germline assignment: CDR1 SQVTM and CDR2 ANQGSEA. CDR3 length: 16 amino acids. Germline trimming cut 6 bases from V and 6 bases from J; bases unmatched to any gene: 13. The CDR3 is CSVLYSTGGAPGELFF. The CDR3 DNA sequence: TGCAGCGTGCTTTATTCGACAGGGGGCGCCCCCGGGGAGCTGTTTTTT.

The chain recombines TRBV20-1 with TRBJ2-2; D might be TRBD2 (6 bases). The germline V and J ends were trimmed by 3 bases and 5 bases, with 10 bases remaining between them. The CDR3 extends over 13 amino acids. From germline, CDR1 is DFQATT and CDR2 SNEGSKA (reference sequence). The CDR3 nucleotides read TGCAGTGCTAGTTTCCGGGAGACCGGGGAGCTGTTTTTT. This codes for CSASFRETGELFF.

This clone has just one count. CDR3 amino acids: CASSLGVGYEKLFF. Here the CDR3 DNA reads TGTGCCAGCAGCTTGGGTGTCGGGTACGAAAAACTGTTTTTT. The chain has TRBV13 and TRBJ1-4, with no clear D. Between the trimmed V and J ends, which lost 3 bases and 8 bases, there was a span of 13 bases. The CDR3 extends over 14 amino acids. Germline V gene lookup returns CDR1 PRHDT and CDR2 FYEKMQ (reference sequence).

The chain couples TRBV19 to TRBJ1-1, with D tentatively TRBD1 (6 bases). V lost 0 bases, J lost 5 bases, and 16 bases lay in between. CDR3 length equals 16 residues. Germline V gives CDR1 LNHDA, CDR2 SQIVND (reference sequence). CDR3 sequence reads: CASSIEGSRGRTEAFF. The CDR3 nucleotides read TGTGCCAGTAGTATAGAGGGGAGCAGGGGACGGACTGAAGCTTTCTTT.

CDR3 bases: TGTGCCAGCAGCTTAGCGACTAAGAATGAGCAGTTCTTC. This codes for CASSLATKNEQFF. This rearrangement joins TRBV11-2 to TRBJ2-1, with D perhaps TRBD2 (5 bases). Trimming pared 1 base from V and 7 bases from J, leaving 8 bases between. The length of the CDR3 is 13 residues. Germline-derived CDR1 and CDR2 are SGHAT and FQNNGV.

The chain links TRBV10-1 to TRBJ2-7, with D perhaps matching TRBD1 (5 bases). CDR1 and CDR2 (germline): WNHNN, SYGVQD (reference sequence). CDR3 size: 11 residues. V dropped 6 bases and J dropped 4 bases, with 7 bases sitting between them. The CDR3 DNA reads TGCGCCAGCAGGACAGCGTACGAGCAGTACTTC. Its translation is CASRTAYEQYF.

V is TRBV11-2 and J is TRBJ2-7; no clear D. CDR1 is SGHAT and CDR2 is FQNNGV in the germline V gene. The CDR3 runs 13 residues. V lost 0 bases to trimming and J lost 7 bases, with 10 bases between them. Written as DNA, the CDR3 is TGTGCCAGCAGCTTAGAGGGATCCGGGGAGCAGTACTTC. Translation gives CASSLEGSGEQYF.

The chain couples TRBV2 to TRBJ2-5; 10 nucleotides agree with TRBD2. The CDR3 is 16 amino acids. Unmatched junction bases numbered 6, after V lost 4 bases and J lost 1 base. Germline CDR1 reads SNHLY; CDR2 reads FYNNEI. The CDR3 reads CASSAFLAGAQETQYF. The CDR3 coding sequence is TGTGCCAGCAGTGCGTTCCTAGCGGGGGCCCAAGAGACCCAGTACTTC.

This clone appeared a single time. The rearrangement links TRBV30 to TRBJ2-1; D is uncertain. Trimming removed 0 bases from V and 7 bases from J, with 7 bases in between. The CDR3 runs to 12 residues. CDR1 GTSNPN and CDR2 SVGIG come from the germline V gene (reference sequence). As DNA, the CDR3 is TGTGCCTGGAGTGTAGAAGGGAATGAGCAGTTCTTC. This sequence encodes CAWSVEGNEQFF.

The J gene is TRBJ2-5, the V gene TRBV15; TRBD2 aligns across 12 bases. V was clipped by 0 bases and J by 5 bases; unmatched bases: 10. Per germline, CDR1 LNHNV and CDR2 YYDKDF (reference sequence). The CDR3 loop spans 18 amino acids. CDR3 sequence: CATSRDWPSGGAEETQYF. CDR3 nucleotides: TGTGCCACCAGCAGAGATTGGCCTAGCGGGGGGGCCGAGGAGACCCAGTACTTC.

This clone was observed a handful of times. This chain connects TRBV27 to TRBJ2-7; D is perhaps TRBD1 (6 bases). Germline-derived CDR1 and CDR2 are MNHEY and SMNVEV (reference sequence). The CDR3 is 14 residues long. Trimming shortened V by 6 bases and J by 2 bases, and 14 bases separated the two germline ends. The CDR3 DNA reads TGTGCCAGCAGCAAGGGGACACAACCCTACGAGCAGTACTTC. As protein: CASSKGTQPYEQYF.

This chain joins TRBV6-5 and TRBJ1-3; the D is unclear. The CDR3 loop spans 12 amino acids. Trimming removed 6 bases at V and 0 bases at J, with 3 bases between. Germline V gene data show CDR1 as MNHEY and CDR2 as SVGAGI. The CDR3 sequence: CASRVSGNTIYF. The DNA of the CDR3 is TGTGCCAGCAGGGTCTCTGGAAACACCATATATTTT.

The V and J genes are TRBV13 and TRBJ1-6; 9 bases agree with TRBD1. V was pared by 5 bases and J by 8 bases, with 4 bases of the junction left unmatched. The CDR3 is made up of 14 amino acids. Germline V gene data show CDR1 as PRHDT and CDR2 as FYEKMQ (reference sequence). CDR3 sequence reads: CASSVGTGHSPLHF. CDR3 coding DNA: TGTGCCAGCAGCGTGGGGACAGGGCATTCACCCCTCCACTTT. The whole variable domain, remainder taken from reference TRBV13 and TRBJ1-6, is AAGVIQSPRHLIKEKRETATLKCYPIPRHDTVYWYQQGPGQDPQFLISFYEKMQSDKGSIPDRFSAQQFSDYHSELNMSSLELGDSALYFCASSVGTGHSPLHFGNGTRLTVT.

The genes are TRBV9 and TRBJ1-2, with D maybe TRBD1 (6 bases). The V gene's germline CDR1 is SGDLS and CDR2 YYNGEE. The CDR3 is made up of 14 amino acids. Trimming removed 0 bases from V and 3 bases from J, with 9 bases in between. In nucleotides, the CDR3 is TGTGCCAGCAGCGTAGCTGCAGGGGACTATGGCTACACCTTC. This translates into CASSVAAGDYGYTF. The full variable domain, its missing parts supplied by reference TRBV9 and TRBJ1-2, is DSGVTQTPKHLITATGQRVTLRCSPRSGDLSVYWYQQSLDQGLQFLIQYYNGEERAKGNILERFSAQQFPDLHSELNLSSLELGDSALYFCASSVAAGDYGYTFGSGTRLTVV.

The rearrangement joins TRBV6-5 to TRBJ2-1; TRBD1 is a possible D gene (6 bases). Germline V gives CDR1 MNHEY, CDR2 SVGAGI. This CDR3 has 16 residues. V shed 4 bases and J shed 6 bases, with 19 bases lying between them. CDR3 sequence reads: CASSSYREKVVNEQFF. The CDR3 DNA sequence: TGTGCCAGCAGTTCCTACAGGGAGAAGGTGGTCAATGAGCAGTTCTTC.

CDR3 nucleotides: TGCGCCAGCAGCTTGTCGACAGGGGGCCAAGAGACCCAGTACTTC. This encodes CASSLSTGGQETQYF. The V call is TRBV5-1, the J call TRBJ2-5; TRBD1 matches at 9 bases. Germline trimming cut 1 base from V and 1 base from J; bases unmatched to any gene: 2. The length of the CDR3 is 15 residues. Per the germline V gene, CDR1 is SGHRS and CDR2 is YFSETQ. Variable domain in full (rest from reference TRBV5-1 and TRBJ2-5): KAGVTQTPRYLIKTRGQQVTLSCSPISGHRSVSWYQQTPGQGLQFLFEYFSETQRNKGNFPGRFSGRQFSNSRSEMNVSTLELGDSALYLCASSLSTGGQETQYFGPGTRLLVL.

This chain uses TRBV3-1 (or the pseudogene TRBV3-2) with TRBJ2-1; TRBD2 matches 12 bases. The CDR3 contains 15 residues. J was trimmed by 9 bases and V by 5 bases; bases with no gene match: 8. CDR1 LGHDT and CDR2 YNNKEL come from the germline V gene (reference sequence). This CDR3 is CASSSRLAGVSEQFF. CDR3 DNA sequence: TGTGCCAGCAGCTCACGACTAGCGGGGGTGAGTGAGCAGTTCTTC.

J is TRBJ1-6 and V is TRBV30; D ambiguous. The germline V gene encodes CDR1 GTSNPN and CDR2 SVGIG (reference sequence). This CDR3 has 13 amino acids. The chain's CDR3 is CATDNPGGSPLHF. CDR3 coding DNA: TGTGCTACAGATAATCCGGGCGGGTCACCCCTCCACTTT.

The V and J genes are TRBV13 and TRBJ1-2, with no clear D. Germline loops: CDR1 PRHDT, CDR2 FYEKMQ (reference sequence). Trimming cost V 1 base and J 4 bases, with 7 bases left between them. This CDR3 region has 13 residues. Written as DNA, the CDR3 is TGTGCCAGCAGCTTAGAAGGATTCTATGGCTACACCTTC. The encoded protein is CASSLEGFYGYTF.

The V and J genes are TRBV5-4 and TRBJ2-5; D ambiguous. Germline V gene sequence: CDR1 SGHNT, CDR2 YYREEE (reference sequence). Trimming stripped 1 base from V and 0 bases from J, with 13 bases between. The CDR3 extends over 16 amino acids. This CDR3 is CASSLYLTKYQETQYF. As DNA, the CDR3 is TGTGCCAGCAGCTTGTATCTGACGAAGTACCAAGAGACCCAGTACTTC.

This clone has a handful of counts. CDR3 amino acids: CASSRRGHSGANVLTF. The DNA for the CDR3 is TGTGCCAGCAGTCGACGGGGCCATTCCGGGGCCAACGTCCTGACTTTC. The gene calls are TRBV6-6 and TRBJ2-6; possibly TRBD1 or TRBD2 for D (5 bases each). Germline V CDR1 and CDR2: MNHNY, SVGAGI (reference sequence). Trimming took 5 bases from V and 4 from J, leaving 15 bases between them. The CDR3 length is 16 residues.

The chain has TRBV4-1 and TRBJ1-2; possible D gene TRBD1, 6 bases. Trimming stripped 4 bases from V and 8 bases from J, with 14 bases between. This CDR3 comprises 13 residues. Germline V gives CDR1 MGHRA, CDR2 YSYEKL. The CDR3 nucleotides read TGCGCCAGCAGCCTGGGGGGCAGGGAAGGCTACACCTTC. Its protein product is CASSLGGREGYTF.

V is TRBV5-1 and J is TRBJ1-1, with D uncertain. This CDR3 spans 14 amino acids. Deletions cut 0 bases from V and 0 bases from J, with 6 bases between. Germline V CDR1 and CDR2: SGHRS, YFSETQ. CDR3 DNA sequence: TGCGCCAGCAGCTTGGTAGAGCTGAACACTGAAGCTTTCTTT. This sequence encodes CASSLVELNTEAFF. The whole variable domain, filled in from reference TRBV5-1 and TRBJ1-1, reads KAGVTQTPRYLIKTRGQQVTLSCSPISGHRSVSWYQQTPGQGLQFLFEYFSETQRNKGNFPGRFSGRQFSNSRSEMNVSTLELGDSALYLCASSLVELNTEAFFGQGTRLTVV.

V usage is TRBV5-4 and J usage is TRBJ2-7; tentatively, D is TRBD1 or TRBD2 (6 bases each). The CDR3 is 14 amino acids. Trimming shortened V by 0 bases and J by 3 bases, and 10 bases separated the two germline ends. From germline, CDR1 is SGHNT and CDR2 YYREEE (reference sequence). CDR3: CASSLEGGGYEQYF. The CDR3 DNA reads as TGTGCCAGCAGCTTGGAGGGGGGAGGCTACGAGCAGTACTTC.

V is TRBV19 and J is TRBJ1-5, with TRBD1 identical over 10 bases. Germline V lookup: CDR1 LNHDA, CDR2 SQIVND (reference sequence). CDR3 length equals 17 residues. The V gene end was trimmed by 8 bases and the J gene end by 7 bases; junction bases not matched to a gene: 17. The chain's CDR3 is CASSPLSGTGVIQPQHF. CDR3 in DNA: TGTGCCAGTTCTCCATTATCGGGGACAGGGGTCATCCAGCCCCAGCATTTT.

This clone has only a few counts. Other DNA sequences from this sample encode an identical CDR3 as well. The chain links TRBV9 to TRBJ1-4; D is unclear. Germline assignment: CDR1 SGDLS and CDR2 YYNGEE. The CDR3 extends over 13 amino acids. Trimming cost V 0 bases and J 6 bases, with 6 bases left between them. CDR3 nucleotides: TGTGCCAGCAGCGTAGCTACCGATGAAAAACTGTTTTTT. This encodes CASSVATDEKLFF.

The chain is built from TRBV19 and TRBJ1-2, with 7 bases lining up with TRBD1. Germline CDR1 LNHDA, CDR2 SQIVND (reference sequence). J gave up 3 bases and V 6 bases, and 4 bases lay outside the gene matches. The CDR3 is 13 residues long. CDR3 region: CASSRDSHYGYTF. The CDR3 nucleotides are TGTGCCAGTAGCCGGGACAGCCACTATGGCTACACCTTC. Supplemented by reference TRBV19 and TRBJ1-2, the full variable domain reads DGGITQSPKYLFRKEGQNVTLSCEQNLNHDAMYWYRQDPGQGLRLIYYSQIVNDFQKGDIAEGYSVSREKKESFPLTVTSAQKNPTAFYLCASSRDSHYGYTFGSGTRLTVV.